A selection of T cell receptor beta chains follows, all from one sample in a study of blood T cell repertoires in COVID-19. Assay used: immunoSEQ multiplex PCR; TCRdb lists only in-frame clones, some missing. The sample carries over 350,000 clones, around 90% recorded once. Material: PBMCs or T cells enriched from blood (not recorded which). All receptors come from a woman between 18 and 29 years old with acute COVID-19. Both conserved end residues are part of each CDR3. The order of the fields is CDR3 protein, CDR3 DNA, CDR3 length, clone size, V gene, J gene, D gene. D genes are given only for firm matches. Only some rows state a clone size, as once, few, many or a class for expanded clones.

CDR3 protein: CASSVAGPEQFF; CDR3 DNA: TGTGCCAGCAGCGTAGCGGGTCCCGAGCAGTTCTTC; CDR3 length: 12; clone size: NA; V gene: TRBV9; J gene: TRBJ2-1; D gene: NA
CDR3 protein: CASRFRGNEKLFF; CDR3 DNA: TGTGCCAGCAGGTTTCGGGGTAATGAAAAACTGTTTTTT; CDR3 length: 13; clone size: NA; V gene: TRBV12-3/TRBV12-4; J gene: TRBJ1-4; D gene: NA
CDR3 protein: CASSPRGLTYEQYF; CDR3 DNA: TGTGCCAGCAGCCCAAGAGGACTAACCTACGAGCAGTACTTC; CDR3 length: 14; clone size: NA; V gene: TRBV7-2; J gene: TRBJ2-7; D gene: NA
CDR3 protein: CASGLDQGLANNEQFF; CDR3 DNA: TGTGCTAGTGGTTTGGACCAGGGACTAGCAAATAATGAGCAGTTCTTC; CDR3 length: 16; clone size: NA; V gene: TRBV12-5; J gene: TRBJ2-1; D gene: TRBD2
CDR3 protein: CASSLGGARLNTEAFF; CDR3 DNA: TGTGCCAGCAGTTTAGGTGGGGCCAGATTGAACACTGAAGCTTTCTTT; CDR3 length: 16; clone size: NA; V gene: TRBV27; J gene: TRBJ1-1; D gene: NA
CDR3 protein: CASSPGTVEQYF; CDR3 DNA: TGTGCCAGCTCACCCGGGACAGTCGAGCAGTACTTC; CDR3 length: 12; clone size: NA; V gene: TRBV18; J gene: TRBJ2-7; D gene: TRBD1
CDR3 protein: CASSFLSTGGWIF; CDR3 DNA: TGTGCCAGCAGCTTCCTGTCTACAGGGGGCTGGATTTTT; CDR3 length: 13; clone size: NA; V gene: TRBV11-1; J gene: TRBJ2-2; D gene: TRBD1
CDR3 protein: CASSVAGGLNEQFF; CDR3 DNA: TGTGCCAGCAGCGTAGCGGGAGGGTTGAATGAGCAGTTCTTC; CDR3 length: 14; clone size: once; V gene: TRBV9; J gene: TRBJ2-1; D gene: TRBD2
CDR3 protein: CASSQGQAVEYF; CDR3 DNA: TGTGCCAGCAGTCAGGGACAGGCAGTTGAGTACTTC; CDR3 length: 12; clone size: NA; V gene: TRBV12-3/TRBV12-4; J gene: TRBJ2-7; D gene: TRBD1
CDR3 protein: CASSEQTGYNEQFF; CDR3 DNA: TGTGCCAGCAGCGAACAGACAGGGTACAATGAGCAGTTCTTC; CDR3 length: 14; clone size: once; V gene: TRBV11-2; J gene: TRBJ2-1; D gene: TRBD1
CDR3 protein: CASRGEVYNSPLHF; CDR3 DNA: TGTGCCAGCAGAGGAGAGGTCTATAATTCACCCCTCCACTTT; CDR3 length: 14; clone size: NA; V gene: TRBV6-5; J gene: TRBJ1-6; D gene: NA
CDR3 protein: CAIGGGRAETQYF; CDR3 DNA: TGTGCCATCGGTGGGGGGCGGGCGGAGACCCAGTACTTC; CDR3 length: 13; clone size: few; V gene: TRBV10-3; J gene: TRBJ2-5; D gene: NA
CDR3 protein: CASSRKGEEEKLFF; CDR3 DNA: TGTGCCAGCAGTCGCAAGGGAGAGGAGGAAAAACTGTTTTTT; CDR3 length: 14; clone size: few; V gene: TRBV2; J gene: TRBJ1-4; D gene: NA
CDR3 protein: CASSPRVGQETYEQYF; CDR3 DNA: TGCGCCAGCAGCCCCCGAGTCGGACAGGAGACCTACGAGCAGTACTTC; CDR3 length: 16; clone size: NA; V gene: TRBV4-1; J gene: TRBJ2-7; D gene: TRBD1
CDR3 protein: CASTEAGGDASYGYTF; CDR3 DNA: TGTGCCAGCACGGAGGCAGGGGGCGATGCGAGTTATGGCTACACCTTC; CDR3 length: 16; clone size: NA; V gene: TRBV5-4; J gene: TRBJ1-2; D gene: TRBD1
CDR3 protein: CASSLKQGIHEQYF; CDR3 DNA: TGTGCCAGCAGCTTGAAACAGGGGATACACGAGCAGTACTTC; CDR3 length: 14; clone size: NA; V gene: TRBV7-9; J gene: TRBJ2-7; D gene: TRBD1
CDR3 protein: CASRVDRNTGELFF; CDR3 DNA: TGTGCCAGCAGAGTTGACAGGAACACCGGGGAGCTGTTTTTT; CDR3 length: 14; clone size: NA; V gene: TRBV6-4; J gene: TRBJ2-2; D gene: NA
CDR3 protein: CASRSGQGRYTDTQYF; CDR3 DNA: TGTGCCAGCAGATCCGGACAGGGAAGATACACAGATACGCAGTATTTT; CDR3 length: 16; clone size: NA; V gene: TRBV6-6; J gene: TRBJ2-3; D gene: TRBD1
CDR3 protein: CASSEGGSNYGYTF; CDR3 DNA: TGTGCCAGCAGTGAAGGCGGGAGTAACTATGGCTACACCTTC; CDR3 length: 14; clone size: once; V gene: TRBV6-1; J gene: TRBJ1-2; D gene: NA
CDR3 protein: CASSTAFWGAGTGELFF; CDR3 DNA: TGTGCCAGTAGTACCGCCTTTTGGGGCGCAGGGACCGGGGAGCTGTTTTTT; CDR3 length: 17; clone size: NA; V gene: TRBV19; J gene: TRBJ2-2; D gene: NA
CDR3 protein: CAVFDVGQGYEQYF; CDR3 DNA: TGTGCCGTCTTCGATGTGGGACAGGGCTACGAGCAGTACTTC; CDR3 length: 14; clone size: NA; V gene: TRBV5-4; J gene: TRBJ2-7; D gene: TRBD1
CDR3 protein: CASSFGTGPYEQYF; CDR3 DNA: TGTGCCAGCAGCTTCGGGACTGGTCCCTACGAGCAGTACTTC; CDR3 length: 14; clone size: few; V gene: TRBV7-2; J gene: TRBJ2-7; D gene: NA
CDR3 protein: CASRTENIQYF; CDR3 DNA: TGTGCCTCACGGACAGAAAACATTCAGTACTTC; CDR3 length: 11; clone size: NA; V gene: TRBV6-5; J gene: TRBJ2-4; D gene: NA
CDR3 protein: CASSFQQVNTEAFF; CDR3 DNA: TGTGCCAGCAGCTTCCAACAGGTGAACACTGAAGCTTTCTTT; CDR3 length: 14; clone size: NA; V gene: TRBV3-1/TRBV3-2; J gene: TRBJ1-1; D gene: NA
CDR3 protein: CSARRADTQYF; CDR3 DNA: TGCAGTGCTCGTAGAGCAGATACGCAGTATTTT; CDR3 length: 11; clone size: NA; V gene: TRBV20-1; J gene: TRBJ2-3; D gene: NA